The sequence of this TCR beta chain was determined in a study of blood T cell repertoires in COVID-19. Trimming pared 3 bases from V and 2 bases from J, leaving 9 bases between. The CDR3 covers 14 residues. Germline CDR1 reads LNHDA; CDR2 reads SQIVND (reference sequence). In the authors' methods: Estimation of nucleated cell counts was performed using reference gene primer amplification. Assay: immunoSEQ multiplex PCR; the TCRdb copy retains only in-frame clones and omits some. The D gene and trimming were derived from the DNA, and the V and J assignments and clone size from that table. The sample has around 120,000 clones, around 78% seen once.

This sequence originates from a man in his sixties or seventies with acute or convalescent COVID-19. Sequenced: peripheral blood. The chain is built from TRBV19 and TRBJ2-3; no clear D gene. Here the CDR3 reads CASSIGFSTDTQYF. The CDR3 region has the DNA TGTGCCAGTAGTATCGGTTTCTCCACAGATACGCAGTATTTT.